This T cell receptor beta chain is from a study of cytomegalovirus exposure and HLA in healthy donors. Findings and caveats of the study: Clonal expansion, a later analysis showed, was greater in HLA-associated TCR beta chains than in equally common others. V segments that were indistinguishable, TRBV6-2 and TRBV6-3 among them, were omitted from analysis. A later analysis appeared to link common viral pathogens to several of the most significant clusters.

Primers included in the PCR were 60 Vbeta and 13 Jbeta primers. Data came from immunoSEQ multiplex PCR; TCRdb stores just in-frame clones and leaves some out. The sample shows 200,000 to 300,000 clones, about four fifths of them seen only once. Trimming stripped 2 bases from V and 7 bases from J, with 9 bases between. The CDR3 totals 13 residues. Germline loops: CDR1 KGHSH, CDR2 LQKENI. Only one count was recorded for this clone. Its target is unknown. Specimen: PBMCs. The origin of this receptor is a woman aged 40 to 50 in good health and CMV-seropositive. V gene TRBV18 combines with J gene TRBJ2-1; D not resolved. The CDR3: CASSPSLVNEQFF. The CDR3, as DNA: TGTGCCAGCTCACCATCTTTAGTGAATGAGCAGTTCTTC.